This TCR beta chain was obtained from a study of shared clonotypes between healthy human individuals. Deep was the level used in running the assay. Profiling relied on immunoSEQ multiplex PCR, and the TCRdb table lists in-frame clones only, not all of them. The sample includes some 2,400,000 clones, 90% to 97% of them seen just once. CDR3 length: 11 amino acids. Germline CDR1 LNHDA, CDR2 SQIVND (reference sequence). V lost 10 bases and J lost 2, with 8 bases in between. Study findings and constraints: A reduction in generation probabilities was seen for non-shared clonotypes relative to those shared by all four donors.

On this clone: Its antigen is still unknown.

The sequence was collected from a man between 18 and 35 years old in good health. Material: naive CD4+ T cells sorted from blood. Stated subset: CD45RA+ positively selected. This chain links TRBV19 with TRBJ2-5; no clear D. The CDR3 DNA reads as TGTGCCACCGGGCTTCAAGAGACCCAGTACTTC. Protein product: CATGLQETQYF.